The 25 T cell receptor beta chains below come from one sample, sequenced in a study of blood T cell repertoires in COVID-19. This table comes from immunoSEQ multiplex PCR, and its TCRdb copy is limited to in-frame clones, with some not included. The data hold around 100,000 clones, with around 87% observed a single time. Sequencing input: peripheral blood. These TCRs come from a human donor in a cohort sampled during active COVID-19.

The rearrangement links TRBV6-5 to TRBJ2-7; the match to TRBD2 covers 9 bases. The CDR3 has 15 residues. In germline, CDR1 is MNHEY, CDR2 SVGAGI. V lost 8 bases, J lost 0 bases, and 8 bases stayed unmatched. In DNA form, the CDR3 reads TGTGCCAGCCACCGACTAGCGGACTACTCCTACGAGCAGTACTTC. This translates into CASHRLADYSYEQYF.

J is TRBJ2-5 and V is TRBV3-1 (or the pseudogene TRBV3-2); 10 bases line up with TRBD2. V shed 6 bases, J shed 2 bases, and the junction held 6 bases outside the gene matches. The germline V gene has CDR1 LGHDT and CDR2 YNNKEL (reference sequence). This CDR3 is built from 15 residues. DNA of the CDR3: TGTGCCAGCAGAACCAGCGGGGGGGCACAAGAGACCCAGTACTTC. It is translated as CASRTSGGAQETQYF.

This chain uses TRBV19 with TRBJ1-2; 7 bases fit TRBD1. CDR3 length: 14 amino acids. Trimming at V came to 5 bases and at J to 6 bases, leaving 9 bases not matched to a gene. The germline CDR1 and CDR2 sequences are LNHDA and SQIVND (reference sequence). The CDR3 loop reads CASSRDSWRDGYTF. CDR3 DNA: TGTGCCAGTAGTCGGGACAGTTGGCGTGATGGCTACACCTTC.

The gene calls are TRBV25-1 and TRBJ1-6, with D unresolved. This CDR3 region has 17 residues. From germline, CDR1 is MGHDK and CDR2 SYGVNS. With 4 bases removed from V and 0 bases from J, the gap between germline ends came to 13 bases. CDR3 region: CASSALLGDSYNSPLHF. The CDR3 DNA reads as TGTGCCAGCAGTGCCCTACTTGGAGACTCCTATAATTCACCCCTCCACTTT.

This rearrangement joins TRBV7-9 to TRBJ2-6; 7 bases align to TRBD2. The CDR3 runs to 19 residues. Germline V lookup: CDR1 SEHNR, CDR2 FQNEAQ (reference sequence). J gave up 0 bases and V 5 bases, and 13 bases lay outside the gene matches. CDR3 region: CASSPSLGEGFSGANVLTF. The CDR3, as DNA: TGTGCCAGCAGCCCCTCGCTAGGGGAGGGCTTCTCTGGGGCCAACGTCCTGACTTTC.

The V gene is TRBV5-5, the J gene TRBJ2-7; D gene unclear. Germline V gene data show CDR1 as SGHKS and CDR2 as YYEKEE (reference sequence). The CDR3 has 14 amino acids. V was clipped by 0 bases and J by 1 base, with 8 bases between them. DNA for the CDR3: TGTGCCAGCAGCTTGGCCCCAGGATCCTACGAGCAGTACTTC. It translates to CASSLAPGSYEQYF.

This clone was seen once. Mismatch with germline at one junction end may stem from a read error. The chain uses TRBV7-8 and TRBJ2-1; 11 nucleotides match TRBD1. Germline V gives CDR1 SGHVS, CDR2 FQNEAQ. This CDR3 is built from 16 residues. The CDR3 here is CASSKRRDRGVNERFF. The CDR3 DNA sequence: TGTGCCAGCAGCAAGCGTCGGGACAGGGGGGTTAATGAGCGGTTCTTC.

The rearrangement joins TRBV30 to TRBJ1-1, with TRBD1 identical over 8 bases. The CDR3 contains 14 residues. CDR1 is GTSNPN, CDR2 SVGIG, per germline (reference sequence). The junction had 7 bases not matched to a gene; V was cut back by 3 bases and J by 4 bases. The CDR3 sequence is CAWRGTGGSTEAFF. The CDR3 DNA sequence: TGTGCCTGGAGGGGAACAGGGGGAAGCACTGAAGCTTTCTTT.

As DNA, the CDR3 is TGTGCCAGCATCCATACTTCAGATACGCAGTATTTT. Residues: CASIHTSDTQYF. The J gene is TRBJ2-3, the V gene TRBV11-2; D call uncertain. Trimming cost V 7 bases and J 4 bases, with 9 bases left between them. CDR3 length: 12 amino acids. Germline-derived CDR1 and CDR2 are SGHAT and FQNNGV. Variable domain in full (rest from reference TRBV11-2 and TRBJ2-3): EAGVAQSPRYKIIEKRQSVAFWCNPISGHATLYWYQQILGQGPKLLIQFQNNGVVDDSQLPKDRFSAERLKGVDSTLKIQPAKLEDSAVYLCASIHTSDTQYFGPGTRLTVL.

This chain connects TRBV21-1 to TRBJ1-3; the listed D gene, TRBD1, was not tested against the DNA. TRBV21-1 represents a pseudogene. This CDR3 region has 18 residues. This CDR3 is CASSNGTEDEPSGNTIYF. DNA of the CDR3: TGTGCCAGCAGCAACGGGACAGAGGATGAACCCTCTGGAAACACCATATATTTT.

This clone was seen a few times. V and J are TRBV7-9 and TRBJ2-5; D not resolved. The CDR3 is 14 amino acids. V was trimmed by 5 bases and J by 2 bases, leaving 12 bases between them. In germline, CDR1 is SEHNR, CDR2 FQNEAQ (reference sequence). The DNA for the CDR3 is TGTGCCAGCAGCCGCGACACGGTACAAGAGACCCAGTACTTC. Protein sequence: CASSRDTVQETQYF.

The CDR3 protein is CASSLAGLASFEQYF. The CDR3 region has the DNA TGTGCCAGCAGTTTAGCGGGACTAGCAAGCTTCGAGCAGTACTTC. J is TRBJ2-7 and V is TRBV27, with 9 bases that match TRBD2. CDR3 length equals 15 residues. With V trimmed by 2 bases and J by 6 bases, 8 bases remained unmatched. From germline, CDR1 is MNHEY and CDR2 SMNVEV (reference sequence).

The V gene is TRBV7-8, the J gene TRBJ2-1; D gene ambiguous. The CDR3 loop spans 13 amino acids. CDR1 is SGHVS and CDR2 is FQNEAQ in the germline V gene. V was shortened by 3 bases and J by 4 bases, with 7 bases between the two germline ends. CDR3 sequence (DNA): TGTGCCAGCAGCTTTAGCATTTACAATGAGCAGTTCTTC. Translated: CASSFSIYNEQFF.

Points on this clone: The sample has other DNA sequences that encode this CDR3 too. The chain joins TRBV6-2 or TRBV6-3 to TRBJ2-7; a weak D match, TRBD2 (5 bases). Trimming stripped 4 bases from V and 4 bases from J, with 8 bases between. Per the germline V gene, CDR1 is MNHEY and CDR2 is SVGEGT. The CDR3 contains 12 residues. The CDR3 reads CASSSLAYEQYF. In DNA form, the CDR3 reads TGTGCCAGCAGTTCTTTAGCGTACGAGCAGTACTTC.

The V and J genes are TRBV28 and TRBJ1-5; D not resolved. V was trimmed by 4 bases and J by 7 bases, leaving 8 bases between them. Looked up from germline, CDR1 is MDHEN and CDR2 is SYDVKM. The CDR3 is 12 amino acids. The CDR3 loop reads CASSWGAQPQHF. The CDR3 DNA follows: TGTGCCAGCAGTTGGGGAGCCCAGCCCCAGCATTTT.

The V gene is TRBV5-8, the J gene TRBJ1-5; 8 bases are a match to TRBD1. Germline V CDR1 and CDR2: SGHTS, YDEGEE. CDR3 size: 15 residues. V trimming: 3 bases; J trimming: 0 bases; junction bases outside the gene matches: 2. CDR3 coding DNA: TGTGCCAGCAGCTCAGGGACAGGTAGCAATCAGCCCCAGCATTTT. It encodes CASSSGTGSNQPQHF.

In the case of this clone: At one end, the junction sequence differs from germline, possibly due to a read error. The chain employs TRBV7-7 and TRBJ2-5; 14 nucleotides agree with TRBD2. Germline V gives CDR1 SSHAT, CDR2 FNYEAQ (reference sequence). The CDR3 contains 18 residues. This chain's CDR3 is CASSLGRGLAGGRETQYF. CDR3 nucleotides: TGTGCTAGCAGCTTAGGGAGAGGACTAGCGGGAGGTCGGGAGACCCAGTACTTC.

The V and J genes are TRBV30 and TRBJ1-2; tentative D call: TRBD1 (5 bases). Trimming removed 0 bases from V and 2 bases from J, with 10 bases in between. The CDR3 is 14 residues long. CDR1 is GTSNPN and CDR2 is SVGIG in the germline V gene (reference sequence). This chain's CDR3 is CAWSVPGGNYGYTF. The CDR3 coding sequence is TGTGCCTGGAGTGTCCCCGGGGGAAACTATGGCTACACCTTC.

The rearrangement links TRBV6-1 to TRBJ1-5; the match to TRBD1 covers 10 bases. Germline V CDR1 and CDR2: MNHNS, SASEGT. J was trimmed by 0 bases and V by 2 bases; bases with no gene match: 4. The CDR3 runs to 17 residues. DNA of the CDR3: TGTGCCAGCAGTGAATCGGACAGGGGGAATAGCAATCAGCCCCAGCATTTT. Its translation: CASSESDRGNSNQPQHF.

The V and J genes are TRBV6-2 or TRBV6-3 and TRBJ2-3, with TRBD2 matching 8 bases. This CDR3 has 16 amino acids. V lost 2 bases and J lost 5; bases outside the gene matches: 9. Germline CDR1 is MNHEY and CDR2 is SVGEGT. The DNA for the CDR3 is TGTGCCAGCAGTTACACGCGGGGGGCTTCCGTAGATACGCAGTATTTT. Translation gives CASSYTRGASVDTQYF.

The J gene is TRBJ1-2, the V gene TRBV19; D remains ambiguous. There are 13 residues in the CDR3. Germline V lookup: CDR1 LNHDA, CDR2 SQIVND (reference sequence). The germline V and J ends were trimmed by 3 bases and 1 base, with 6 bases remaining between them. For the CDR3, the DNA is TGTGCCAGTAGTATGGGCGTTAACTATGGCTACACCTTC. This translates into CASSMGVNYGYTF.

For the CDR3, the DNA is TGTGCCAGCTACAACCAGCCATCCTCGGACTCAATCTCTGAAGCTTTCTTT. Translated: CASYNQPSSDSISEAFF. The chain joins TRBV7-9 to TRBJ1-1; no definite D call. The CDR3 consists of 17 residues. Germline V gene data show CDR1 as SEHNR and CDR2 as FQNEAQ (reference sequence). V dropped 8 bases and J dropped 6 bases, with 28 bases sitting between them.

CDR3 residues: CASRLLAGASYNEQFF. The CDR3, as DNA: TGTGCCAGCAGGCTTTTAGCGGGGGCCTCCTACAATGAGCAGTTCTTC. The chain recombines TRBV2 with TRBJ2-1; TRBD2 agrees at 9 bases. This CDR3 region has 16 residues. CDR1 is SNHLY and CDR2 is FYNNEI in the germline V gene. The junction had 6 bases not matched to a gene; V was cut back by 6 bases and J by 0 bases.

This clone was seen only a few times. V usage is TRBV3-1 (or the pseudogene TRBV3-2) and J usage is TRBJ1-1; D not certain. V was pared by 2 bases and J by 1 base, with 5 bases between. The CDR3 covers 13 residues. The germline V gene encodes CDR1 LGHDT and CDR2 YNNKEL (reference sequence). The CDR3 loop is CASSQMRNTEAFF. The DNA for the CDR3 is TGTGCCAGCAGCCAAATGAGGAACACTGAAGCTTTCTTT.

This rearrangement joins TRBV7-9 to TRBJ1-2; no firm D call. The CDR3 contains 13 residues. V lost 3 bases and J lost 4, with 9 bases in between. In germline, CDR1 is SEHNR, CDR2 FQNEAQ (reference sequence). The CDR3 is CASSFTETYGYTF. The DNA of the CDR3 is TGTGCCAGCAGCTTTACAGAAACCTATGGCTACACCTTC.